These 14 T cell receptor beta chains were all obtained from the same sample, sequenced in a study of control samples from healthy donors and cancer patients. The table came from immunoSEQ multiplex PCR; TCRdb's copy has only in-frame clones and leaves some out. The sample shows about 71,000 clones, 89% of them seen only once. The source material was PBMCs. The receptor set was obtained from a man aged 60 to 69 with lung cancer.

The chain joins TRBV27 to TRBJ1-5, with 8 bases that match TRBD1. V was pared by 2 bases and J by 2 bases, with 14 bases of the junction left unmatched. The CDR3 extends over 19 amino acids. The germline V gene encodes CDR1 MNHEY and CDR2 SMNVEV (reference sequence). CDR3 residues: CASSLGKAGGPRGNQPQHF. CDR3 sequence (DNA): TGTGCCAGCAGTTTAGGAAAAGCAGGGGGCCCTCGCGGCAATCAGCCCCAGCATTTT.

The chain links TRBV12-3 or TRBV12-4 to TRBJ1-3; 7 positions match TRBD1. Trimming removed 8 bases from V and 4 bases from J; junction bases left unmatched: 5. The CDR3 extends over 13 amino acids. The CDR3 loop is CASGTGAGNTIYF. Written as DNA, the CDR3 is TGTGCCAGCGGCACAGGGGCCGGAAACACCATATATTTT.

The chain carries TRBV5-5 and TRBJ1-1; D is possibly TRBD1 (5 bases). The V and J ends lost 3 bases and 12 bases respectively, with 21 bases between them. Per germline, CDR1 SGHKS and CDR2 YYEKEE (reference sequence). CDR3 length: 14 residues. CDR3 loop: CASSSPGRELLPFF. The CDR3 region has the DNA TGTGCCAGCAGCTCGCCTGGCAGGGAGCTGTTACCTTTCTTT.

The rearrangement joins TRBV6-5 to TRBJ2-7, with 8 positions matching TRBD1. Trimming removed 6 bases from V and 2 bases from J; junction bases left unmatched: 6. The CDR3 extends over 14 amino acids. The germline gives CDR1 MNHEY, CDR2 SVGAGI. The CDR3 reads CASRLDRGPYEQYF. The DNA for the CDR3 is TGTGCCAGCAGATTAGACAGGGGTCCCTACGAGCAGTACTTC.

The chain carries TRBV19 and TRBJ2-2, with D unclear. V lost 1 base and J lost 6, with 6 bases in between. CDR1 and CDR2 from the germline V gene are LNHDA and SQIVND (reference sequence). The CDR3 spans 13 residues. CDR3 loop: CASSIVSPGELFF. Written as DNA, the CDR3 is TGTGCCAGTAGTATAGTAAGCCCCGGGGAGCTGTTTTTT.

The chain uses TRBV24-1 and TRBJ1-5; 7 positions match TRBD1. Trimming removed 2 bases from V and 0 bases from J; junction bases left unmatched: 9. The germline V gene encodes CDR1 KGHDR and CDR2 SFDVKD. The CDR3 runs 18 residues. CDR3 sequence: CATSDSQGGLYSNQPQHF. The DNA for the CDR3 is TGTGCCACCAGTGATTCCCAGGGGGGTCTTTATAGCAATCAGCCCCAGCATTTT.

This chain's CDR3 is CASSLTSRRDEQYV. In nucleotides, the CDR3 is TGCGCCAGCAGCCTGACTAGTCGCCGTGACGAGCAGTACGTC. This chain joins TRBV5-1 and TRBJ2-7; perhaps TRBD2 as D (6 bases). The V end lost 4 bases, the J end lost 5 bases, and 16 bases lay between the germline ends. Germline values: CDR1 SGHRS, CDR2 YFSETQ. The CDR3 totals 14 residues.

This clone was found once. The chain couples TRBV7-8 to TRBJ2-5; TRBD2 matches at 8 bases. Germline loops: CDR1 SGHVS, CDR2 FQNEAQ. The CDR3 is 16 residues long. Losses at the gene ends were 0 bases for V and 1 base for J; bases not matched to a gene: 4. The CDR3 sequence: CASSLAAAGGQETQYF. DNA for the CDR3: TGTGCCAGCAGCTTAGCCGCGGCGGGGGGCCAAGAGACCCAGTACTTC. Based on the CDR3 plus reference TRBV7-8 and TRBJ2-5, the full variable domain is GAGVSQSPRYKVAKRGQDVALRCDPISGHVSLFWYQQALGQGPEFLTYFQNEAQLDKSGLPSDRFFAERPEGSVSTLKIQRTQQEDSAVYLCASSLAAAGGQETQYFGPGTRLLVL.

This rearrangement joins TRBV3-1 (or the pseudogene TRBV3-2) to TRBJ2-3; 7 positions match TRBD2. The CDR3 is 14 amino acids. The ends lost 4 bases at V and 6 bases at J; junction bases unmatched: 7. Germline V gives CDR1 LGHDT, CDR2 YNNKEL (reference sequence). Here the CDR3 reads CASSPRGVIDTQYF. The DNA for the CDR3 is TGTGCCAGCAGCCCCCGGGGGGTTATCGATACGCAGTATTTT.

This chain links TRBV15 with TRBJ1-2; 7 bases fit TRBD1. The V segment lost 1 base and the J segment 8 bases; nucleotides outside the gene matches: 7. CDR3 length: 14 amino acids. Germline V lookup: CDR1 LNHNV, CDR2 YYDKDF (reference sequence). In DNA, the CDR3 is TGTGCCACCAGCAGAGTAGAGACAGGGAGGGGCTACACCTTC. Its translation: CATSRVETGRGYTF.

This sequence joins TRBV5-1 and TRBJ1-4, with 8 bases aligning to TRBD1. The germline CDR1 and CDR2 sequences are SGHRS and YFSETQ. The CDR3 has 16 residues. The V segment lost 1 base and the J segment 5 bases; nucleotides outside the gene matches: 7. The CDR3 reads CASSLLRTGGNEKLFF. CDR3 DNA sequence: TGCGCCAGCAGCTTGTTAAGAACAGGGGGGAATGAAAAACTGTTTTTT.

The CDR3 protein is CASGPDLGNTEAFF. CDR3 in DNA: TGTGCTAGTGGTCCCGACTTGGGGAACACTGAAGCTTTCTTT. J is TRBJ1-1 and V is TRBV12-5; the D is unclear. The CDR3 has 14 residues. V dropped 5 bases and J dropped 1 base, with 11 bases sitting between them. From germline, CDR1 is LGHNT and CDR2 FRNRAP.

CDR3 sequence reads: CASSEETDWGTQYF. The CDR3, as DNA: TGCGCCAGCAGTGAGGAGACGGACTGGGGGACCCAGTACTTC. This chain joins TRBV10-1 and TRBJ2-5, with D tentatively TRBD2 (5 bases). Trimming cost V 2 bases and J 7 bases, with 14 bases left between them. CDR3 size: 14 residues. From germline, CDR1 is WNHNN and CDR2 SYGVQD (reference sequence).

The chain uses TRBV7-6 and TRBJ2-5; 10 positions match TRBD2. Germline CDR1 SGHVS, CDR2 FNYEAQ. This CDR3 comprises 17 residues. V lost 0 bases and J lost 5; bases outside the gene matches: 9. The CDR3 DNA is TGTGCCAGCAGCTTAGCGGGGCTAGCGGGGGAGTGGGAGACCCAGTACTTC. This codes for CASSLAGLAGEWETQYF.